Listed here is a single TCR beta chain. Its antigen is unidentified. This record belongs to a study of PD-1 blockade in classical Hodgkin lymphoma. Turning to the study itself: Each patient was given nivolumab 3 mg/kg through a vein every 2 weeks.

Sample time point: cycle 4 day 1 (C4D1), after 6 weeks of nivolumab. Every single patient, without exception, relapsed after autologous stem cell transplantation, and brentuximab vedotin exposure varied. Trimming cost V 0 bases and J 4 bases, with 10 bases left between them. Germline loops: CDR1 SGDLS, CDR2 YYNGEE. The CDR3 is 14 residues long. Data came from immunoSEQ multiplex PCR; TCRdb stores just in-frame clones and leaves some out. The table includes around 50,000 clones, 90% detected once. Study-wide findings and caveats: As was reported, newly diagnosed patients showed lower baseline TCR diversity than healthy donors did. Although disease activity or prior therapy may be involved, causes of the repertoire differences remain undefined. CD4+ TCR diversity climbed significantly by C4D1, unlike CD8+ TCR diversity.

The chain combines TRBV9 with TRBJ1-1; D call uncertain. The input for sequencing was peripheral blood mononuclear cells (PBMCs), taken before the fourth cycle of nivolumab. The receptor comes from a human donor with classical Hodgkin lymphoma. In nucleotides, the CDR3 is TGTGCCAGCAGCGTAGAGCCAGGTCCCACTGAAGCTTTCTTT. Its translation is CASSVEPGPTEAFF.